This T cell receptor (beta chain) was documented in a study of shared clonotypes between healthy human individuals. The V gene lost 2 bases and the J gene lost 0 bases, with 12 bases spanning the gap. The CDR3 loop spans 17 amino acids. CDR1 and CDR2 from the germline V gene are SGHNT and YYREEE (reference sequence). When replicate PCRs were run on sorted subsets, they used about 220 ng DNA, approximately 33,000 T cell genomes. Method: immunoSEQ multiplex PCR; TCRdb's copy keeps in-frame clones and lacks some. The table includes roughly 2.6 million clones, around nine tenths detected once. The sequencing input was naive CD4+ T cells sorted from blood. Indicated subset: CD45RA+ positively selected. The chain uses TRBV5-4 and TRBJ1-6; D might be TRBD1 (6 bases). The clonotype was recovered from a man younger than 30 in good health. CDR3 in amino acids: CASSLGGESSYNSPLHF. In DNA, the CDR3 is TGTGCCAGCAGCTTAGGGGGAGAAAGCTCCTATAATTCACCCCTCCACTTT.